This T cell receptor (beta chain) was profiled in a study of Ad26.COV2.S vaccination and SARS-CoV-2 variants. Only in-frame clones appear in the TCRdb table, and some are missing; sequencing was by immunoSEQ multiplex PCR. The sample carries roughly 300,000 clones, 75% to 90% recorded once. As to treatment: around 19 received Ad26.COV2.S at low or high dose, single or two shots; a few received placebo; per-sample allocation not given. Samples were taken on day 63 after the first vaccine or placebo injection. The source is a person between 18 and 59 years old who received the Ad26.COV2.S COVID-19 vaccine or a placebo. Sequenced material: peripheral blood, taken in a trial of Ad26.COV2.S vaccine versus placebo.

The CDR3 nucleotides read TGTGCCAGCAGCTTAAATATGGCTTCTCGGGGGCAGTACTTC. Its protein is CASSLNMASRGQYF. This chain connects TRBV11-2 to TRBJ2-7, with a weak D call TRBD2 (5 bases). The CDR3 runs to 14 residues. V lost 2 bases and J lost 9, with 17 bases in between. From germline, CDR1 is SGHAT and CDR2 FQNNGV.